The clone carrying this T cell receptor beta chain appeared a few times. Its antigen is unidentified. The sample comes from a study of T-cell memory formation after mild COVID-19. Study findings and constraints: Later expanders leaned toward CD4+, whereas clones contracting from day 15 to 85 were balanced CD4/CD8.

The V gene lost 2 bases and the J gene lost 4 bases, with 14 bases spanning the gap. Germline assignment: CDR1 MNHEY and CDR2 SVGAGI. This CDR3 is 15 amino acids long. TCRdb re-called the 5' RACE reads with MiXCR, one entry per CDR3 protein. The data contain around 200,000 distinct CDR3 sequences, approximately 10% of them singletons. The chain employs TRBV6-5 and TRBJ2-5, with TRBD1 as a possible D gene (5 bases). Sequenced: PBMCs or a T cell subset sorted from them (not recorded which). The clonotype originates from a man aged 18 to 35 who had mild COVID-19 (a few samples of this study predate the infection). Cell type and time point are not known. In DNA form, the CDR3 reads TGTGCCAGCAGTTACGGTCAAGTAAGGGGAGAGACCCAGTACTTC. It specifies CASSYGQVRGETQYF.